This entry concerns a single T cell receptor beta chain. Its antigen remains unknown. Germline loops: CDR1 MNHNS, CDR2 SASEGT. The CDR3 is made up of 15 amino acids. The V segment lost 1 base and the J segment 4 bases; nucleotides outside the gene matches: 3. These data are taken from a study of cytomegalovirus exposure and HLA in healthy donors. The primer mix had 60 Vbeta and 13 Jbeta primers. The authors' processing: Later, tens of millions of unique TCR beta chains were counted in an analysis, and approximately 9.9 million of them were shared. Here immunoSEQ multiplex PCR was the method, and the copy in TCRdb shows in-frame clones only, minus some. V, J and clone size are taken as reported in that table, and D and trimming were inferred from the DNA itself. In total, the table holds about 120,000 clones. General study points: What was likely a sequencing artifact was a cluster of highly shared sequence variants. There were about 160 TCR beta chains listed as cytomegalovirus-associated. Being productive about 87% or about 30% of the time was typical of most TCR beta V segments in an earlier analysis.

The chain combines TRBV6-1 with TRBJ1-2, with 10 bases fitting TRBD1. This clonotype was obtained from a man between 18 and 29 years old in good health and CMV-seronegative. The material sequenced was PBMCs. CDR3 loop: CASSEEDRGGYGYTF. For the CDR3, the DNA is TGTGCCAGCAGTGAAGAGGACAGGGGGGGCTATGGCTACACCTTC.